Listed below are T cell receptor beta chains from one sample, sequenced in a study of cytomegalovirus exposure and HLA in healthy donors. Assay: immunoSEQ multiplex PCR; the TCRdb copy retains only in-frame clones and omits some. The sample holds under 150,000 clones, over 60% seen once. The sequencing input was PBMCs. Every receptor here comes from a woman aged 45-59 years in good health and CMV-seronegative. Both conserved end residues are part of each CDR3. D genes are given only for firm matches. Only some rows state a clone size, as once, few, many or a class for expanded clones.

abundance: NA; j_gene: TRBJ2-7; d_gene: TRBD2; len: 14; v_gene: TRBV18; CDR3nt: TGTGCCAGCTCACGGACCAGCGGGGCCGACGAGCAGTACTTC; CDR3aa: CASSRTSGADEQYF
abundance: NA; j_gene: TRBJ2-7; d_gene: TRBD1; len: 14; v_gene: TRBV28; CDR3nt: TGTGCCACCAGGGACAGCTATAACATCTACGAGCAGTACTTC; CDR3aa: CATRDSYNIYEQYF
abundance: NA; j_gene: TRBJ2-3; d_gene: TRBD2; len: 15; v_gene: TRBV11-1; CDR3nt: TGTGCCAGCAGCTTTGCGGGGGGGATCACAGATACGCAGTATTTT; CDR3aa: CASSFAGGITDTQYF
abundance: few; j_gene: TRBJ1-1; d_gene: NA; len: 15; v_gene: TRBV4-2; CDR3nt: TGTGCCAGCGAACCAGTGGTAGGGCGGGTCGCTGAAGCTTTCTTT; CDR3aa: CASEPVVGRVAEAFF
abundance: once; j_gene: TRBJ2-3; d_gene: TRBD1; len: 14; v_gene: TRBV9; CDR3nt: TGTGCCAGCAGCAAACTGACAGGGTCAGATACGCAGTATTTT; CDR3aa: CASSKLTGSDTQYF
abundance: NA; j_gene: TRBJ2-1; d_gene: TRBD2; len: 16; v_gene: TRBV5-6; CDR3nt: TGTGCCAGCAGTTTTACTAGCGGGGGGTCCTACAATGAGCAGTTCTTC; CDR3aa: CASSFTSGGSYNEQFF
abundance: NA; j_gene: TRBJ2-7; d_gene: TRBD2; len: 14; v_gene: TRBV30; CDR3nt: TGTGCCTGGAGGGTAGCGGGGGGGACGTACGAGCAGTACTTC; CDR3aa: CAWRVAGGTYEQYF
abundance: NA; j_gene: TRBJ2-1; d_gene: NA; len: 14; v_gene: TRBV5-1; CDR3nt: TGCGCCAGCAGCTTGGGCAACAGCTACAATGAGCAGTTCTTC; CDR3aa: CASSLGNSYNEQFF
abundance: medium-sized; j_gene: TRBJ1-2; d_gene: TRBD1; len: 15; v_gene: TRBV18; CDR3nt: TGTGCCAGCTCACCACCAGGGGGCATGGGCTATGGCTACACCTTC; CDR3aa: CASSPPGGMGYGYTF
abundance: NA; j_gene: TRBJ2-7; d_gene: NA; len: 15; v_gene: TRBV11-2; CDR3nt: TGTGCCAGCAGCTTAGGGGAGGGGGTTCATTACGAGCAGTACTTC; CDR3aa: CASSLGEGVHYEQYF
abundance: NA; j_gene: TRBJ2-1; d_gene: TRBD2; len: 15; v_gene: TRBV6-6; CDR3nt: TGTGCCAGCAGCCTTTCTAGCGGCCTCGGCAATGAGCAGTTCTTC; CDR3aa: CASSLSSGLGNEQFF
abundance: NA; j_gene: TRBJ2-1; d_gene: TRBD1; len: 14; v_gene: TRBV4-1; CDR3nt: TGCGCCAGCAGCCCTGTTACAGGGGGCGATGAGCAGTTCTTC; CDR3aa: CASSPVTGGDEQFF
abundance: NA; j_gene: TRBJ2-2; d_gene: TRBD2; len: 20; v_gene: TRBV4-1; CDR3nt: TGCGCCAGCAGCCAAGAGGGGCGGGGACTAGCGGGGGGGCACACCGGGGAGCTGTTTTTT; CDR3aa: CASSQEGRGLAGGHTGELFF
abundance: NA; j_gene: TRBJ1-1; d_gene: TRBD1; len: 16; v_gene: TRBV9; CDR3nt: TGTGCCAGCAGCCCCTCTCCCGGGACAGAGAACACTGAAGCTTTCTTT; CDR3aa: CASSPSPGTENTEAFF
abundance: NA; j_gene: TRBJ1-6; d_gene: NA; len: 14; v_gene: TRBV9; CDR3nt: TGTGCCAGCAGTCCCAGGGGAGGGAATTCACCCCTCCACTTT; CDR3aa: CASSPRGGNSPLHF
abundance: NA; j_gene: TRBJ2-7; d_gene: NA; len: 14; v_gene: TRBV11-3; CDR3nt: TGTGCCAGCAGCCAAGGGGGTCTCGCCTACGAGCAGTACTTC; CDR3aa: CASSQGGLAYEQYF
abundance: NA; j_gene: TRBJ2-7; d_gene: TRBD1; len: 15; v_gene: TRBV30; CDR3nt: TGTGCCTGGAGTGCGGCGACAGGGGGAAGCTACGAGCAGTACTTC; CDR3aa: CAWSAATGGSYEQYF
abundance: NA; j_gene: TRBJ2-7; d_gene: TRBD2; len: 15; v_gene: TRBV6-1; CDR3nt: TGTGCCAGCAGTGAAATAGCGGGGGCCATCTACGAGCAGTACTTC; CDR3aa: CASSEIAGAIYEQYF
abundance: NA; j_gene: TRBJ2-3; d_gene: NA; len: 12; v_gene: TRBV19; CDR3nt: TGTGCCAGTAGTATGGAGGTAGATACGCAGTATTTT; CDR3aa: CASSMEVDTQYF
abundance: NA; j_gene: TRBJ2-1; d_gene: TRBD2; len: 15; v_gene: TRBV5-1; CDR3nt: TGCGCCAGCAGCTTGAATAGCGGGGGTGGCGGTGAGCAGTTCTTC; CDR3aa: CASSLNSGGGGEQFF
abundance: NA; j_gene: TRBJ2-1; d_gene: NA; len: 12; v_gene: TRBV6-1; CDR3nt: TGTGCCAGCAGTACTACCTACAATGAGCAGTTCTTC; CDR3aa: CASSTTYNEQFF
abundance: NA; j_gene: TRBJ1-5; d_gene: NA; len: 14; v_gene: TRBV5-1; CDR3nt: TGCGCCAGCAGCTTGGGAGGTTTCAATCAGCCCCAGCATTTT; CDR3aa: CASSLGGFNQPQHF
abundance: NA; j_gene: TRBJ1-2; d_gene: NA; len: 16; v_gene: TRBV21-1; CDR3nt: TGTGCCAGCAGCAAAGGGAAGGGGTACAATCTTTATGGCTACACCTTC; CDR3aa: CASSKGKGYNLYGYTF
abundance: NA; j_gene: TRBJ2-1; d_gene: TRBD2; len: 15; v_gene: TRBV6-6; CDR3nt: TGTGCCAGCAGTTCATTTAGCGGGGGGCAGGGTGAGCAGTTCTTC; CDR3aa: CASSSFSGGQGEQFF
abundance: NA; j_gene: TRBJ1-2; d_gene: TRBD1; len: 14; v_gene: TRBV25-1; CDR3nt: TGTGCCAGCAGTGAAGAACAGGGGCTGCGAGGCTACACCTTC; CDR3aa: CASSEEQGLRGYTF
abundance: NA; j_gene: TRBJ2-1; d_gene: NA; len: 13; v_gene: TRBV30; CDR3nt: TGTGCCTGGAGTAAGGCTGACCCCGGGGAGCAGTTCTTC; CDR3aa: CAWSKADPGEQFF
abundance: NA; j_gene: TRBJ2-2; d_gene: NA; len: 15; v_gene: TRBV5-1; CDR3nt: TGCGCCAGCAGCTTGTTGACAGGCCGAACCGGGGAGCTGTTTTTT; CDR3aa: CASSLLTGRTGELFF
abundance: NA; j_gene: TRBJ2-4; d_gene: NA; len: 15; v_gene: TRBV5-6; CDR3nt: TGTGCCAGCAGCTTGGGCGGCAGGGTTTCGGACATTCAGTACTTC; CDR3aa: CASSLGGRVSDIQYF
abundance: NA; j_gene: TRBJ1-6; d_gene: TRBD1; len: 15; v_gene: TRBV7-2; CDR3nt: TGTGCCAGCAGCCTTAGTGGGACAGGGAATTCACCCCTCCACTTT; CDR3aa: CASSLSGTGNSPLHF
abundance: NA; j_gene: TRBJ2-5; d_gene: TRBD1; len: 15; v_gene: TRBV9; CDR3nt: TGTGCCAGCAGCGCCTGGGGGACAGAACAAGAGACCCAGTACTTC; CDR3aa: CASSAWGTEQETQYF
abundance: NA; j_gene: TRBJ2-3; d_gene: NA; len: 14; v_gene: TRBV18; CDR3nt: TGTGCCAGCTCACCAATCTGGGGGGAGGATACGCAGTATTTT; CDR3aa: CASSPIWGEDTQYF
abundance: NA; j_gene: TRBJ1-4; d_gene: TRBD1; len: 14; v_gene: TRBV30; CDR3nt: TGTGCCTGGGAACCCGGGACAGGGGACGAAAAACTGTTTTTT; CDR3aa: CAWEPGTGDEKLFF
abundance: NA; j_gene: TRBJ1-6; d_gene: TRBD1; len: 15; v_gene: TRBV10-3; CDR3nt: TGTGCCATCAGCAAGGGACAGCAGGATAATTCACCCCTCCACTTT; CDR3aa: CAISKGQQDNSPLHF
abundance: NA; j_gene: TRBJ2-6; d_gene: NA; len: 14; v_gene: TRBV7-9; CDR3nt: TGTGCCAGCAGCACAGGCTCTGGGGCCAACGTCCTGACTTTC; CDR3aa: CASSTGSGANVLTF
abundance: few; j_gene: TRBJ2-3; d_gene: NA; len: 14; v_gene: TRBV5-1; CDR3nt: TGCGCCAGCAGCTGGACGGACAGTACAGATACGCAGTATTTT; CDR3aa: CASSWTDSTDTQYF
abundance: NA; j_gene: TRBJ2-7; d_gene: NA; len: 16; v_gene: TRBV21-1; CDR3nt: TGTGCCAGCAGCAAAGCAGGCTATGGGGACAGCTACGAGCAGTACTTC; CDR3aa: CASSKAGYGDSYEQYF
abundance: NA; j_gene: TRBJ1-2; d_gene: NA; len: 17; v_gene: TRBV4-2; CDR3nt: TGTGCCAGCAGCCAAGTCAAGGGAGAGGGCGCAATCTATGGCTACACCTTC; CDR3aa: CASSQVKGEGAIYGYTF
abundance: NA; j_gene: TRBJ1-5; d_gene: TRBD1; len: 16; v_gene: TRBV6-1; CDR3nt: TGTGCCAGCAGTGAAGTTGAGACAGGGAGCAATCAGCCCCAGCATTTT; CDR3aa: CASSEVETGSNQPQHF
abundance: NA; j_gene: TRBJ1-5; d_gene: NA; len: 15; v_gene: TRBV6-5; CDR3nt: TGTGCCAGCAGTACCCCGACAGAGCACAATCAGCCCCAGCATTTT; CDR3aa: CASSTPTEHNQPQHF
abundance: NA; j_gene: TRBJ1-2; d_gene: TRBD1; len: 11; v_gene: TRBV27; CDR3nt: TGTGCCAGCATGGACAGGGACGGCTACACCTTC; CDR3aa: CASMDRDGYTF
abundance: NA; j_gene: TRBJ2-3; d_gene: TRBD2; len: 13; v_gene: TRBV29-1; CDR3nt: TGCAGCGTCGCGCGGGGGGTCACAGATACGCAGTATTTT; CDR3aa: CSVARGVTDTQYF
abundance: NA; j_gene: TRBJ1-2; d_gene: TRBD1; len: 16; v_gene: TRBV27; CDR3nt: TGTGCCAGCAGTTTTACAGGGGTAGGGTCAAACTATGGCTACACCTTC; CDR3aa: CASSFTGVGSNYGYTF
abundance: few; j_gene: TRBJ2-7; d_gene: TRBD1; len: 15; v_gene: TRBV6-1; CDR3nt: TGTGCCAGCAGACACGGTATCAGGGGGCAGTACGAGCAGTACTTC; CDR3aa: CASRHGIRGQYEQYF
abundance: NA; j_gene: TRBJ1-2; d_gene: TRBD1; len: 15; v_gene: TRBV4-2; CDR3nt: TGTGCCAGCAGCCCTGGACAGGGAGATGGATATGGCTACACCTTC; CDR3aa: CASSPGQGDGYGYTF
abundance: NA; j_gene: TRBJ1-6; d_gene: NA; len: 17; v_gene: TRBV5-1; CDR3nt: TGCGCCAGCAGCTTGGGCACAAGTCCCCTCTATAATTCACCCCTCCACTTT; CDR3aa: CASSLGTSPLYNSPLHF
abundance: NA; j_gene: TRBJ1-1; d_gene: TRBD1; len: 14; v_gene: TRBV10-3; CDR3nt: TGTGCCATCAAACCGGGACAGCATGGGGGTGAAGCTTTCTTT; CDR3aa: CAIKPGQHGGEAFF
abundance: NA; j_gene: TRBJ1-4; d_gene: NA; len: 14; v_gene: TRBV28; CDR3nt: TGTGCCAGCAGAACCGGACAGCCAAATGAAAAACTGTTTTTT; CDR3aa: CASRTGQPNEKLFF
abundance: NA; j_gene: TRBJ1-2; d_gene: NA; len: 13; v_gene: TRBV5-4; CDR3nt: TGTGCCAGCAGCTTGGTGCCAGGTGATGGCTACACCTTC; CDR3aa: CASSLVPGDGYTF
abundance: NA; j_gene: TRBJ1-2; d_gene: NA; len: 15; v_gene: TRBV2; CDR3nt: TGTGCCAGCAGTGGGGATGGGGCCAGAAACTATGGCTACACCTTC; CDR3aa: CASSGDGARNYGYTF
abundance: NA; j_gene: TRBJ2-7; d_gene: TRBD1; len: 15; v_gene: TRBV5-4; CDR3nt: TGTGCCAGCAGCCCACCGGGACAGGGGGCTTACGAGCAGTACTTC; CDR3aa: CASSPPGQGAYEQYF
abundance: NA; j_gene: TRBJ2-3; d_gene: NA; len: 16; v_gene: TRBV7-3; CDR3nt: TGTGCCAGCAGCTTAATTTTGGGAGTTGGCACAGATACGCAGTATTTT; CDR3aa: CASSLILGVGTDTQYF
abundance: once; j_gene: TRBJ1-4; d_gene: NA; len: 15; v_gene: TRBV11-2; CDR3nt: TGTGCCAGCAGCTCGCTAGAGGGGCGGGAGAGAAAACTGTTTTTT; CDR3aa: CASSSLEGRERKLFF
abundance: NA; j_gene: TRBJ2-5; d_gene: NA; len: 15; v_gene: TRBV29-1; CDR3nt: TGCAGCGTATTCAAGATGGTGGAGGTTGGAGAGACCCAGTACTTC; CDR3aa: CSVFKMVEVGETQYF